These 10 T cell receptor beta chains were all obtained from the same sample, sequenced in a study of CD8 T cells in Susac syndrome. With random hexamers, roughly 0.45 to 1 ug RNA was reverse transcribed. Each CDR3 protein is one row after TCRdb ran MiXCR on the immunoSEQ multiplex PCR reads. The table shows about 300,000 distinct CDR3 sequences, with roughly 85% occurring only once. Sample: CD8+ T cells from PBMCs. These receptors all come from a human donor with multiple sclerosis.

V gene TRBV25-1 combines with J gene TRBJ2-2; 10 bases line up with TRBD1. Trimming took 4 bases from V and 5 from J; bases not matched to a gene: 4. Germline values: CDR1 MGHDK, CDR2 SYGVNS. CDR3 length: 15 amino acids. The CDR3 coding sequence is TGTGCCAGCAGTGGGGACAGGGGCGGTACCGGGGAGCTGTTTTTT. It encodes CASSGDRGGTGELFF. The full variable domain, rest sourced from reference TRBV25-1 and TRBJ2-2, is EADIYQTPRYLVIGTGKKITLECSQTMGHDKMYWYQQDPGMELHLIHYSYGVNSTEKGDLSSESTVSRIRTEHFPLTLESARPSHTSQYLCASSGDRGGTGELFFGEGSRLTVL.

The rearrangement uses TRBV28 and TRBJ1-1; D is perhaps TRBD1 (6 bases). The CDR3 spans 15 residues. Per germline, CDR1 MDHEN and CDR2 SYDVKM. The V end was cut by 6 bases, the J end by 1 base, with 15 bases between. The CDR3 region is CASRPYRVRNTEAFF. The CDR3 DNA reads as TGTGCCAGCAGACCCTACAGGGTTAGGAACACTGAAGCTTTCTTT.

Here the CDR3 DNA reads TGTGCCAGCAGCTTAAGACACGGCCGCTCCTACGAGCAGTACTTC. Translated: CASSLRHGRSYEQYF. This chain links TRBV13 with TRBJ2-7; D unclear. Trimming removed 2 bases from V and 0 bases from J, with 11 bases in between. Germline CDR1 is PRHDT and CDR2 is FYEKMQ (reference sequence). This CDR3 spans 15 amino acids. Full variable domain (rest looked up from reference TRBV13 and TRBJ2-7): AAGVIQSPRHLIKEKRETATLKCYPIPRHDTVYWYQQGPGQDPQFLISFYEKMQSDKGSIPDRFSAQQFSDYHSELNMSSLELGDSALYFCASSLRHGRSYEQYFGPGTRLTVT.

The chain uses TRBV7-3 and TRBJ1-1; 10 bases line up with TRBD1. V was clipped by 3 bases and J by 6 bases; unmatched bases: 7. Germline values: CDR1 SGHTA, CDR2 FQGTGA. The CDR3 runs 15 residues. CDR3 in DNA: TGTGCCAGCAGCTTGTTAGGACAGGGGGAGGCTGAAGCTTTCTTT. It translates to CASSLLGQGEAEAFF.

The CDR3 sequence is CASRPGEGEQFF. The DNA for the CDR3 is TGTGCCAGCAGGCCGGGGGAGGGTGAGCAGTTCTTC. This chain connects TRBV12-3 or TRBV12-4 to TRBJ2-1; 7 bases agree with TRBD2. The CDR3 extends over 12 amino acids. The trim removed 6 bases at V and 9 bases at J, leaving 5 bases unmatched.

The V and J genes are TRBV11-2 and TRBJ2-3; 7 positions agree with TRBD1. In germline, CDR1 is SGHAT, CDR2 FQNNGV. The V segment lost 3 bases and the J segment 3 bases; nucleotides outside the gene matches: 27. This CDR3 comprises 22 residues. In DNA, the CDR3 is TGTGCCAGCAGCTTCACAGGGGCCTCTTCATGGGGGAAGAGACGCCTGACAGATACGCAGTATTTT. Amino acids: CASSFTGASSWGKRRLTDTQYF.

CDR3 nucleotides: TGTGCCAGCAGTTACTCGCAGGGTCCCAACACTGAAGCTTTCTTT. Amino acids: CASSYSQGPNTEAFF. This chain connects TRBV6-5 to TRBJ1-1; D might be TRBD1 (5 bases). Trimming cost V 0 bases and J 2 bases, with 10 bases left between them. Looked up from germline, CDR1 is MNHEY and CDR2 is SVGAGI. The CDR3 covers 15 residues.

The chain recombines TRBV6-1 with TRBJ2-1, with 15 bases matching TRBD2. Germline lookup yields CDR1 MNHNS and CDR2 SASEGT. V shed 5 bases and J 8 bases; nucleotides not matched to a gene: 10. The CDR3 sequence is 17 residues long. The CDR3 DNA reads TGTGCCAGCAGTACACGGACTAGCGGGAGGGTACTGCATGAGCAGTTCTTC. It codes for CASSTRTSGRVLHEQFF.

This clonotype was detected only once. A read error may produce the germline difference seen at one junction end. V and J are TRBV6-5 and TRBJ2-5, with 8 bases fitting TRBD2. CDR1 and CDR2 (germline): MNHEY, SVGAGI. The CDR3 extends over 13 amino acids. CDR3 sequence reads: CASTYGGGKTQYF. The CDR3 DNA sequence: TGTGCCAGCACTTACGGGGGGGGAAAGACCCAGTACTTC.

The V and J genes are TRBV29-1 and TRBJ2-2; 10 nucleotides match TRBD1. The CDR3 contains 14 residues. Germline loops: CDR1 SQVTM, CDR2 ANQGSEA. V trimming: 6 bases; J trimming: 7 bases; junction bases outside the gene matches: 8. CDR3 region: CSVTGTGVVGELFF. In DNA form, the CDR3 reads TGCAGCGTAACCGGGACAGGGGTCGTCGGGGAGCTGTTTTTT.